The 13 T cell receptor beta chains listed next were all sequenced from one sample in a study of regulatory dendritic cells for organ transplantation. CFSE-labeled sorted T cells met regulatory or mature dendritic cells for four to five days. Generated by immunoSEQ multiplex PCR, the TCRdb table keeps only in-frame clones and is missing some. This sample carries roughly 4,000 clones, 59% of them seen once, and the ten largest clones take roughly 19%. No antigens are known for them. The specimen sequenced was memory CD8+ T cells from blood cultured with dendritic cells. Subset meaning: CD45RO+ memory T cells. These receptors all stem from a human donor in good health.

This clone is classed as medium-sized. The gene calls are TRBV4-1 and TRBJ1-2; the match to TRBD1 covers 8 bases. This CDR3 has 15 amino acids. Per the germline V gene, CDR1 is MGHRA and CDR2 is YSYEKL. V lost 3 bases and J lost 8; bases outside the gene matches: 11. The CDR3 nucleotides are TGCGCCAGCAGCCAGAACCCAGGGGGCCTCTACGGCTACACCTTC. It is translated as CASSQNPGGLYGYTF.

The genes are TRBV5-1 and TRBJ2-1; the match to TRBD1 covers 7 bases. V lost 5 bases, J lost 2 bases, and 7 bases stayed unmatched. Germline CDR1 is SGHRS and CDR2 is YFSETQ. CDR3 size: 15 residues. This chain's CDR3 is CASRQNRGPYNEQFF. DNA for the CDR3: TGCGCCAGCAGGCAAAACAGGGGCCCCTACAATGAGCAGTTCTTC.

This chain's CDR3 is CASSLDNTYEQYF. CDR3 DNA: TGTGCCAGCAGCTTAGACAATACCTACGAGCAGTACTTC. This rearrangement joins TRBV7-3 to TRBJ2-7; D uncertain. The CDR3 is 13 residues long. The V gene's germline CDR1 is SGHTA and CDR2 FQGTGA. The germline V and J ends were trimmed by 2 bases and 2 bases, with 7 bases remaining between them.

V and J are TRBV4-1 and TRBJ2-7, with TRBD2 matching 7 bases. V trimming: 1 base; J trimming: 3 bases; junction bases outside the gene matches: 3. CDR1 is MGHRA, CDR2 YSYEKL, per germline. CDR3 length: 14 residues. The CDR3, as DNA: TGCGCCAGCAGCCAAGGAAGCGGGGACTACGAGCAGTACTTC. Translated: CASSQGSGDYEQYF.

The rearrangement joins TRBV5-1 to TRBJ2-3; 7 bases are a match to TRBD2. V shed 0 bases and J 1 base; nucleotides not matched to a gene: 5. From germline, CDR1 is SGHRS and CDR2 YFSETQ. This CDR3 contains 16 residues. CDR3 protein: CASSLALRGGTDTQYF. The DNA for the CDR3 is TGCGCCAGCAGCTTGGCCTTACGGGGGGGCACAGATACGCAGTATTTT.

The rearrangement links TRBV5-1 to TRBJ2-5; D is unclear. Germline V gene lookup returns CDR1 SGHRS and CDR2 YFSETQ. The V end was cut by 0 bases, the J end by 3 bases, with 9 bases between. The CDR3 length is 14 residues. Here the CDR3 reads CASSLDYLEETQYF. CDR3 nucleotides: TGCGCCAGCAGCTTGGACTACCTAGAAGAGACCCAGTACTTC.

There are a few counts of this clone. Here the CDR3 reads CASSMGQGYTEAFF. CDR3 sequence (DNA): TGTGCCAGTAGTATGGGACAGGGGTACACTGAAGCTTTCTTT. The rearrangement links TRBV19 to TRBJ1-1; 10 bases line up with TRBD1. The germline V gene encodes CDR1 LNHDA and CDR2 SQIVND (reference sequence). This CDR3 has 14 residues. The V and J ends lost 3 bases and 3 bases, in that order; junction bases with no gene match: 1.

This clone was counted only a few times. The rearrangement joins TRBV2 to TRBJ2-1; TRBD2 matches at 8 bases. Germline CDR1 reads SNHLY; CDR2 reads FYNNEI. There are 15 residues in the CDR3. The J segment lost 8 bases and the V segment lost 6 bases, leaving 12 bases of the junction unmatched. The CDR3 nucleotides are TGTGCCAGCAGCCGATGGACTAGCCAGAAAGATGAGCAGTTCTTC. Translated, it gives CASSRWTSQKDEQFF.

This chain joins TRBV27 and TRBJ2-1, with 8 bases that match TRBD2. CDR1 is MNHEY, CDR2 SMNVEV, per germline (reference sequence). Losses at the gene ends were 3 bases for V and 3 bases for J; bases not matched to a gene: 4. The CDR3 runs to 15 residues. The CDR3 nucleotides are TGTGCCAGCAGTTTTTACGCGGGGGGCTACAATGAGCAGTTCTTC. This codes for CASSFYAGGYNEQFF.

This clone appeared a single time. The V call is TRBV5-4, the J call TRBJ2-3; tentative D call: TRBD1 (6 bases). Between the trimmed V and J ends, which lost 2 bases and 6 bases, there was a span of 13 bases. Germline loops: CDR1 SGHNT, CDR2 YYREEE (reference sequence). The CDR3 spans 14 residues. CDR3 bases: TGTGCCAGCAGCTTCGGACAGTTTGGGGATACGCAGTATTTT. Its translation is CASSFGQFGDTQYF.

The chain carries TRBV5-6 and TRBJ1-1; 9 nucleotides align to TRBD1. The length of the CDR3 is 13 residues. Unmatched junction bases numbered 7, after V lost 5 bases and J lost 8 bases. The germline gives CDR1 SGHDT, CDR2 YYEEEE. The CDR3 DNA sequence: TGTGCCAGCAGTTATACAGGGGGCCCGGAAGCTTTCTTT. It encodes CASSYTGGPEAFF.

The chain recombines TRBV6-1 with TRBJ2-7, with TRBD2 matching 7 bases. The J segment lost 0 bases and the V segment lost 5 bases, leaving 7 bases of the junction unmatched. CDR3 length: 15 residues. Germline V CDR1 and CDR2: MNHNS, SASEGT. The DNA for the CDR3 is TGTGCCAGCAGTCCGGACGGGGGGTTCTCCTACGAGCAGTACTTC. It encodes CASSPDGGFSYEQYF.

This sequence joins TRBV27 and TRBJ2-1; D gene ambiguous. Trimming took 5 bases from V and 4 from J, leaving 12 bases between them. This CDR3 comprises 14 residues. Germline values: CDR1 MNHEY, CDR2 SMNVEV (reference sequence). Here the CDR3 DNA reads TGTGCCAGCAGTCTTATCACTGGTTACAATGAGCAGTTCTTC. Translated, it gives CASSLITGYNEQFF.